This T cell receptor beta chain was recorded in a study of human T cells and chemical hapten exposure. Study summary: Across its approximately 25 weeks, the study gave patients weekly diphenylcyclopropenone doses to the scalp.

Time point denoted: pre-sensitization, week 0. Regarding treatment: therapeutic diphenylcyclopropenone sensitization with weekly scalp DPC. Only after blood had been drawn was each patch test applied. V shed 0 bases and J 1 base; nucleotides not matched to a gene: 0. The CDR3 runs 16 residues. Study observations and caveats: A positive correlation with patch test score was shown by PT1 expanded TCR counts.

To note about this clonotype: Its target is not known.

TCRdb analysed the RACE reads with MiXCR anew, one entry per CDR3 protein. Of 190,000 or so distinct CDR3 sequences in the sample, almost 30% were seen once. The rearrangement uses TRBV12-3 or TRBV12-4 and TRBJ1-5; TRBD1 matches at 10 bases. This clonotype originated in a woman in her 30s with alopecia areata. Some clones in this sample may be carry-over from other donors' samples. Sequencing used whole blood, obtained in connection with sensitization to the hapten diphenylcyclopropenone (DPC). Here the CDR3 reads CASSLAGQGSNQPQHF. The CDR3, as DNA: TGTGCCAGCAGTTTAGCGGGACAGGGGAGCAATCAGCCCCAGCATTTT.